This TCR beta chain derives from a study of STAT5B mutations in CD4+ large granular lymphocyte leukemia. TCRdb keeps only in-frame clones here, not all; method: immunoSEQ multiplex PCR. The sample yields 30,000 or so clones, more than 75% seen once. The germline V gene encodes CDR1 SNHLY and CDR2 FYNNEI. Deletions cut 3 bases from V and 1 base from J, with 10 bases between. The CDR3 length is 15 residues. The chain has TRBV2 and TRBJ1-5, with D unresolved. The receptor was isolated from a human donor in good health. Source material: CD4+ T cells from blood buffy coats. In DNA form, the CDR3 reads TGTGCCAGCAGTGATAGACTTTCGAGCAATCAGCCCCAGCATTTT. It translates to CASSDRLSSNQPQHF.